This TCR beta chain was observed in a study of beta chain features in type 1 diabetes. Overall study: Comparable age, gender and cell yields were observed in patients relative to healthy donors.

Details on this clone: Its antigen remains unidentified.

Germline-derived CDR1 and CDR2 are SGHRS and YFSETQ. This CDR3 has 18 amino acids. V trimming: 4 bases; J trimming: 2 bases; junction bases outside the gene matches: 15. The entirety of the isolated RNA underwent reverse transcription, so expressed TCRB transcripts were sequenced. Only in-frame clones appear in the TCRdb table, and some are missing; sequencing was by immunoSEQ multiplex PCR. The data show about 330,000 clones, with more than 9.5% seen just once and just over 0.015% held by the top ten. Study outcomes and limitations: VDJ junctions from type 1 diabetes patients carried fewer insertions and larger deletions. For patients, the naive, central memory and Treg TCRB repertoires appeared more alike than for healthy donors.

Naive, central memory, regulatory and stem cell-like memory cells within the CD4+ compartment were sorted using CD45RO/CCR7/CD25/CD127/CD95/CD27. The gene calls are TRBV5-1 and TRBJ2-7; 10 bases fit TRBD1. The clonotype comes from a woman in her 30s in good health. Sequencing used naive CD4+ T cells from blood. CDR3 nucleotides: TGCGCCAGCAGCCCCACGACAGGGGGCGGCGGGGCCGCCTACGAGCAGTACTTC. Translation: CASSPTTGGGGAAYEQYF.